A selection of T cell receptor beta chains follows, all from one sample in a study of early T cells in non-severe SARS-CoV-2 infection. MiXCR, run by TCRdb on the 5' RACE reads, gives a single entry per CDR3 protein. The sample has just under 65,000 distinct CDR3 sequences; 7% to 10% are singletons. Material: whole blood, obtained at baseline. These receptors originate from an adult who was a healthcare worker with PCR-confirmed SARS-CoV-2 infection or an uninfected control (not recorded which). Both conserved end residues are part of each CDR3. Each record gives: D gene, V gene, J gene, clone size, CDR3 DNA, CDR3 protein. D genes are given only for firm matches. The size field is filled for only some rows; it gives once, few, many or a size class.

-	TRBV20-1	TRBJ1-3	many	TGCAGTGCTAGTTCTCTTGGGAACTCTGGAAACACCATATATTTT	CSASSLGNSGNTIYF
TRBD2	TRBV11-3	TRBJ2-2	-	TGTGCCAGCAGCCCGGGACTAGCGCTCACCGGGGAGCTGTTTTTT	CASSPGLALTGELFF
TRBD2	TRBV6-2/TRBV6-3	TRBJ2-5	few	TGTGCCAGCAGTTATTCTAAGCGGGAGTATTCGGAGACCCAGTACTTC	CASSYSKREYSETQYF
-	TRBV2	TRBJ1-4	many	TGTGCCAGCATTGAAACCGGTAGTGAAAAACTGTTTTTT	CASIETGSEKLFF
-	TRBV30	TRBJ2-7	many	TGTGCCTGGAGTTACGTGGGCGAGCAGTACTTC	CAWSYVGEQYF
-	TRBV6-1	TRBJ1-1	many	TGTGCCAGCAAAAGGGACCTGAACACTGAAGCTTTCTTT	CASKRDLNTEAFF
-	TRBV5-5	TRBJ2-5	few	TGTGCCAGCACCCCCGGGGGGCCTGGCCAAGAGACCCAGTACTTC	CASTPGGPGQETQYF
TRBD2	TRBV2	TRBJ2-4	many	TGTGCCAGCAGTCCCGTGGGAGCGGGAGGATCAGCCAAAAACATTCAGTACTTC	CASSPVGAGGSAKNIQYF
-	TRBV20-1	TRBJ1-5	-	TGCAGTGCTAGGCTTCCCGGGGGAGGCAATCAGCCCCAGCATTTT	CSARLPGGGNQPQHF
TRBD2	TRBV20-1	TRBJ2-1	-	TGCAGTGCTCCACTAGCGGGACTCTCCAATGAGCAGTTCTTC	CSAPLAGLSNEQFF
-	TRBV2	TRBJ2-2	-	TGTGCCAGCAGACAGGTGGTGAACACCGGGGAGCTGTTTTTT	CASRQVVNTGELFF
TRBD1	TRBV4-1	TRBJ1-5	few	TGCGCCAGCAGCCCGGGACAGGGTGAGGTTCAGCCCCAGCATTTT	CASSPGQGEVQPQHF
-	TRBV7-2	TRBJ2-1	few	TGTGCCAGCAGCCCGACTCTCAATGAGCAGTTCTTC	CASSPTLNEQFF
-	TRBV5-1	TRBJ2-1	-	TGCGCCAGCAGCTTTGGCCCCGCCGGGAACAATGAGCAGTTCTTC	CASSFGPAGNNEQFF
-	TRBV9	TRBJ1-1	once	TGTGCCAGCAGCGTTAGGGACGTGAACACTGAAGCTTTCTTT	CASSVRDVNTEAFF
TRBD2	TRBV12-3/TRBV12-4	TRBJ2-5	many	TGTGCCAGCAGTCCGTGGGAGGGCCGGGAGACCCAGTACTTC	CASSPWEGRETQYF
TRBD1	TRBV5-1	TRBJ1-2	few	TGCGCCAGCAGCCTGGGACAGCCGAACTATGGCTACACCTTC	CASSLGQPNYGYTF
-	TRBV5-8	TRBJ2-7	few	TGTGCCAGCAGCGCCGGTCTAGCGAGAAGCTACGAGCAGTACTTC	CASSAGLARSYEQYF
-	TRBV7-9	TRBJ1-1	many	TGTGCCAGCAGCTTAGAAGGGCAGGGGACTGAAGCTTTCTTT	CASSLEGQGTEAFF
-	TRBV20-1	TRBJ2-3	-	TGCAGTGCTGGGTTAGGGGCGGTTGGCACAGATACGCAGTATTTT	CSAGLGAVGTDTQYF
TRBD2	TRBV6-1	TRBJ2-3	many	TGTGCCGGGTCGACTAGCGGGAGATGGGGAGATACGCAGTATTTT	CAGSTSGRWGDTQYF
-	TRBV11-2	TRBJ2-7	-	TGTGCCAGCAGCTTAAGGAGCCCAGGTCCCTACGAGCAGTACTTC	CASSLRSPGPYEQYF
TRBD1	TRBV6-5	TRBJ2-5	-	TGTGCCAGCAGTTACCCGGGACAGGGTTTGGAGACCCAGTACTTC	CASSYPGQGLETQYF
TRBD2	TRBV4-1	TRBJ2-1	few	TGCGCCAGCAGCCAAGCAATGGCTAGCGGGGCCTACAATGAGCAGTTCTTC	CASSQAMASGAYNEQFF
TRBD2	TRBV20-1	TRBJ2-1	-	TGCAGTGCTAGACCCCGTAGCGGGAGTGGCTCCTACAATGAGCAGTTCTTC	CSARPRSGSGSYNEQFF
-	TRBV9	TRBJ2-1	-	TGTGCCAGCAGCCCACCGACTAGCTCCTACAATGAGCAGTTCTTC	CASSPPTSSYNEQFF
TRBD2	TRBV2	TRBJ2-1	few	TGTGCCAGCAGTGTATCTAGCGGGAGCTTGTATGAGCAGTTCTTC	CASSVSSGSLYEQFF
-	TRBV20-1	TRBJ1-1	-	TGCAGTGCTAGGGGGACACAGAACACTGAAGCTTTCTTT	CSARGTQNTEAFF
-	TRBV3-2	TRBJ2-7	few	TGTGCCAGCAGCCAAGCGGGGGAAGGCTACGAGCAGTACTTC	CASSQAGEGYEQYF
-	TRBV2	TRBJ2-3	many	TGTGCCAGCAGTGAAGACCTCACAGATACGCAGTATTTT	CASSEDLTDTQYF
-	TRBV9	TRBJ2-5	-	TGTGCCAGCAGCCCCCGCGGAGCGCCGGAGACCCAGTACTTC	CASSPRGAPETQYF
-	TRBV5-1	TRBJ1-4	many	TGCGCCAGCAGCCCCTACTATGGGGGGGCAACTAATGAAAAACTGTTTTTT	CASSPYYGGATNEKLFF
-	TRBV29-1	TRBJ2-1	-	TGCAGCGTTGAAGGTCCCTGGGGTAATGAGCAGTTCTTC	CSVEGPWGNEQFF
-	TRBV29-1	TRBJ2-7	many	TGCAGCGTTGAAACCGACAGCTCCTACGAGCAGTACTTC	CSVETDSSYEQYF
-	TRBV20-1	TRBJ2-7	few	TGCAGTGCTAGGGACACTTCCTACGAGCAGTACTTC	CSARDTSYEQYF
-	TRBV12-3/TRBV12-4	TRBJ1-2	many	TGTGCCAGCAGTTTAGATGGATCAGGGCAAGGCTATGGCTACACCTTC	CASSLDGSGQGYGYTF
-	TRBV18	TRBJ1-3	many	TGTGCCAGCTCACCTCCCGGGACGGTCGGAAACACCATATATTTT	CASSPPGTVGNTIYF
TRBD2	TRBV19	TRBJ2-1	many	TGTGCCAGTAGTATTTGGGGACTAGCGGGAGGAACTGAGCAGTTCTTC	CASSIWGLAGGTEQFF
-	TRBV19	TRBJ1-1	few	TGTGCCAGTACCCTTCGGGGGACGAACACTGAAGCTTTCTTT	CASTLRGTNTEAFF
-	TRBV7-3	TRBJ2-7	few	TGTGCCAGCAGCTCCGGTTCCGAGCAGTACTTC	CASSSGSEQYF